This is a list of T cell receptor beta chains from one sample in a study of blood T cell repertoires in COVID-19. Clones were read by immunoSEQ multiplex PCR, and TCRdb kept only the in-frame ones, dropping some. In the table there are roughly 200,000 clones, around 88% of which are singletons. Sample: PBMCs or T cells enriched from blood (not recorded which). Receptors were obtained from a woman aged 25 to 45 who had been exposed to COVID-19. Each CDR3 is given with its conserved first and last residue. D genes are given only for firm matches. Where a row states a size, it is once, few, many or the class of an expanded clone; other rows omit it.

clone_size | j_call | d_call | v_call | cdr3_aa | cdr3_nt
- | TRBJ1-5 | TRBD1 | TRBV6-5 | CASSSTGGWDQPQHF | TGTGCCAGCAGTTCCACAGGGGGATGGGATCAGCCCCAGCATTTT
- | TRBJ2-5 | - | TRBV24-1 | CATSARETQYF | TGTGCCACCAGTGCTAGAGAGACCCAGTACTTC
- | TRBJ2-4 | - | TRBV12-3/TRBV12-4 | CASRQENIQYF | TGTGCCAGCAGACAGGAAAACATTCAGTACTTC
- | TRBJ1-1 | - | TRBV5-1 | CASSLGVWANTEAFF | TGCGCCAGCAGCTTGGGGGTGTGGGCGAACACTGAAGCTTTCTTT
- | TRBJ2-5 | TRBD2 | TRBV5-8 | CASSGGLAGGSIQETQYF | TGTGCCAGCAGCGGGGGACTAGCGGGGGGTTCCATACAAGAGACCCAGTACTTC
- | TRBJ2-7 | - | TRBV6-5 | CASSLRVSYEQYF | TGTGCCAGCAGTCTGAGGGTCTCCTACGAGCAGTACTTC
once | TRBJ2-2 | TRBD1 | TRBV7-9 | CASSSRTGGTGELFF | TGTGCCAGCAGCTCGCGGACAGGGGGAACCGGGGAGCTGTTTTTT
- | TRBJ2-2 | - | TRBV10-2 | CASTNSGPNTGELFF | TGCGCCAGCACAAATTCAGGGCCGAACACCGGGGAGCTGTTTTTT
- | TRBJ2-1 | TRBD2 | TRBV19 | CASTSGGAEKNEQFF | TGTGCCAGTACGAGCGGGGGGGCGGAGAAAAATGAGCAGTTCTTC
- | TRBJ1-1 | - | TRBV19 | CASTAQGMLPEAFF | TGTGCCAGTACCGCACAGGGTATGTTGCCTGAAGCTTTCTTT
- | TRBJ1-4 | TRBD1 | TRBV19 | CATSGQGNEKLFF | TGTGCCACTTCAGGACAGGGTAATGAAAAACTGTTTTTT
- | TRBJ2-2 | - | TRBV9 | CASSYSGPGELFF | TGTGCCAGCAGCTATAGCGGACCCGGGGAGCTGTTTTTT
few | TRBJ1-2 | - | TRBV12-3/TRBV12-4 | CASSAGAGYTF | TGTGCCAGCAGCGCAGGGGCAGGCTACACCTTC
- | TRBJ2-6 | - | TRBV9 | CASMGWESSGANVLTF | TGTGCCAGCATGGGTTGGGAGAGCTCTGGGGCCAACGTCCTGACTTTC
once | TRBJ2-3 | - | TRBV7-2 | CASSQGTSGARSTDTQYF | TGTGCCAGCAGCCAGGGGACGAGCGGGGCTAGGAGCACAGATACGCAGTATTTT
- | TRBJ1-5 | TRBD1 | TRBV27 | CASSPDRGSNQPQHF | TGTGCCAGCAGCCCCGACAGGGGGAGCAATCAGCCCCAGCATTTT
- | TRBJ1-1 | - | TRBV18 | CASSPRQNTEAFF | TGTGCCAGCTCACCTCGACAGAATACTGAAGCTTTCTTT
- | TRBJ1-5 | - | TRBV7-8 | CASSLANGHSNQPQHF | TGTGCCAGCAGCTTAGCAAACGGACATAGCAATCAGCCCCAGCATTTT
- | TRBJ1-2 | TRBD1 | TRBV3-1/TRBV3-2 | CASSQDMGQGSYGYTF | TGTGCCAGCAGCCAAGATATGGGACAGGGGTCCTATGGCTACACCTTC
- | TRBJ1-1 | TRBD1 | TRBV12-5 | CASGLGGQEAFF | TGTGCTAGTGGTTTAGGGGGACAGGAAGCTTTCTTT
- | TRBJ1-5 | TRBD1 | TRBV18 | CASSPQHRDRAQNQPQHF | TGTGCCAGCTCACCCCAACATCGGGACAGGGCACAAAATCAGCCCCAGCATTTT
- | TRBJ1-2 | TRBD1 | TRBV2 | CASSVRDSYGYTF | TGTGCCAGCAGTGTCCGGGACAGCTATGGCTACACCTTC
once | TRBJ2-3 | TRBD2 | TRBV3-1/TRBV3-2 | CASSQNSGGANTQYF | TGTGCCAGCAGCCAAAATAGCGGGGGGGCTAATACGCAGTATTTT
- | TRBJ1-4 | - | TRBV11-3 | CASSTGFSFTTNEKLFF | TGTGCCAGCAGCACAGGGTTTAGTTTCACAACTAATGAAAAACTGTTTTTT
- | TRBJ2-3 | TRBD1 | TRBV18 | CASSPTGGISTDTQYF | TGTGCCAGCTCACCGACAGGGGGTATAAGCACAGATACGCAGTATTTT
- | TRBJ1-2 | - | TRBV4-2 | CASSRGPLEDGYTF | TGTGCCAGCAGCCGCGGACCTTTGGAGGATGGCTACACCTTC
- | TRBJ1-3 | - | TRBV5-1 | CASSMLGAPGNTIYF | TGCGCCAGCAGCATGCTGGGGGCCCCTGGAAACACCATATATTTT
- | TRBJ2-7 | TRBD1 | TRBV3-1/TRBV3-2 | CASSQETPWDRGQEQYF | TGTGCCAGCAGCCAAGAGACCCCCTGGGACAGGGGGCAGGAGCAGTACTTC
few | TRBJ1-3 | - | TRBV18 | CASSPRDISGNTIYF | TGTGCCAGCTCACCAAGGGACATCTCTGGAAACACCATATATTTT
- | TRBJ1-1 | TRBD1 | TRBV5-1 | CASSFQGAQTEAFF | TGCGCCAGCAGCTTTCAGGGGGCGCAAACTGAAGCTTTCTTT
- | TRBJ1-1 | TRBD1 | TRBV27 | CASSWTGVSEAFF | TGTGCCAGCAGTTGGACAGGGGTTTCTGAAGCTTTCTTT